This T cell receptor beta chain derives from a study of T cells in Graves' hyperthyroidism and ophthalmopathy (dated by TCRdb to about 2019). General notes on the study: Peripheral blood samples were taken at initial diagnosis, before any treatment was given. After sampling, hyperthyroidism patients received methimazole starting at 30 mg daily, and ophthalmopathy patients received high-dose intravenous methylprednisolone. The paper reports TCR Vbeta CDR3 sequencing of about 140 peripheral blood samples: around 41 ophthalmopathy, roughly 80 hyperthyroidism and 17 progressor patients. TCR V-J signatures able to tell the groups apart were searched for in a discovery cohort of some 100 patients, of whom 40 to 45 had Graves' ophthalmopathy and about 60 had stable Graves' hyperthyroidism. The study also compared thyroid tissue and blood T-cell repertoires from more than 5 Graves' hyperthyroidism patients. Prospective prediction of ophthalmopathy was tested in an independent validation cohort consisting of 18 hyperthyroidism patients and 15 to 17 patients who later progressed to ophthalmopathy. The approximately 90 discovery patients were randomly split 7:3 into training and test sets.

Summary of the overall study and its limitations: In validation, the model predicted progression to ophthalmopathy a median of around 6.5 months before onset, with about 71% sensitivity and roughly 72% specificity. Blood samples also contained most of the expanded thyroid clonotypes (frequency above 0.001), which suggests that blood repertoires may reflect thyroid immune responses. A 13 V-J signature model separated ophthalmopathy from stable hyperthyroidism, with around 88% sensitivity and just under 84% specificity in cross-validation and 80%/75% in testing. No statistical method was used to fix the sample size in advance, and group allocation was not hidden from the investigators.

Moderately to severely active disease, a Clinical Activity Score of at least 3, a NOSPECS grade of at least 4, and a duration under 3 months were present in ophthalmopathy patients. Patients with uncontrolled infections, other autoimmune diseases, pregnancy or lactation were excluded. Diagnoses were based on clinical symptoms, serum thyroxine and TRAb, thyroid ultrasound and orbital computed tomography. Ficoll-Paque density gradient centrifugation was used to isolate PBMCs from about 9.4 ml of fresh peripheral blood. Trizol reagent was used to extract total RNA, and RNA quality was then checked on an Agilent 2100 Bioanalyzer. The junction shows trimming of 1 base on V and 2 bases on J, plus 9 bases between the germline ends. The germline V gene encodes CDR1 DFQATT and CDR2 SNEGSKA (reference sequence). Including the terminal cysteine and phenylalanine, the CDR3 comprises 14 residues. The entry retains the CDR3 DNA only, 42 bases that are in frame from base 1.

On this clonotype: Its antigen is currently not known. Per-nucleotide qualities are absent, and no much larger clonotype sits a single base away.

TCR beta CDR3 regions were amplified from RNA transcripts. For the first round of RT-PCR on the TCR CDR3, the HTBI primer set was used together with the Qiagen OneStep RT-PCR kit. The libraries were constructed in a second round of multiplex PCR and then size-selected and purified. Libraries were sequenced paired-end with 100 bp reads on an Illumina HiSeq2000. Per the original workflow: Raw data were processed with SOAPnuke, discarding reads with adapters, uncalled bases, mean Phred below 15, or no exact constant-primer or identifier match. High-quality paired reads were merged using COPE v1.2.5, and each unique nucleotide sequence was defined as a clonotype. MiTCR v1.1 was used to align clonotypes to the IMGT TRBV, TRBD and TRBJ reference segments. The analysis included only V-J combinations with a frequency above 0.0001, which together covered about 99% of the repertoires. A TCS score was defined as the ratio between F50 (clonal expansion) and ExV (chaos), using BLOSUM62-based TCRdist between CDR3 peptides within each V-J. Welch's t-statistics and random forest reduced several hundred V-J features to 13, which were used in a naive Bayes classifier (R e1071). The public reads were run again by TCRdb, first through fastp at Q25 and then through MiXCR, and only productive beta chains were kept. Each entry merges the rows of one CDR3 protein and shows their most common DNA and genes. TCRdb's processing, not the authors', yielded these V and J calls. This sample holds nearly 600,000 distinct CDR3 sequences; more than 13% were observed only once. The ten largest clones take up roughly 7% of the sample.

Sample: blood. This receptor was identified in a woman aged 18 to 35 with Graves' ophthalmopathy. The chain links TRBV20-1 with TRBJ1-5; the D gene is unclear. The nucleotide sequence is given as TGCAGTGCTAGAGTACTATCGGGCAATCAGCCCCAGCATTTT. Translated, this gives CSARVLSGNQPQHF.